This is a list of T cell receptor beta chains from one sample in a study of technical replicates of blood from several donors. Profiled with immunoSEQ multiplex PCR; TCRdb holds only in-frame clones, not every one. In the table there are over 90,000 clones, 95% of which are singletons. The specimen was T cells isolated from PBMCs. These receptors were taken from a human donor in good health. Each CDR3 is given with its conserved first and last residue. D genes are given only for firm matches. Clone size, where shown, is once, few, many, or a class for clones that have expanded.

CDR3nt	CDR3aa	v_gene	j_gene	abundance	d_gene
TGTGCCAGCAGTGCCGATAGCGGGACCTACGATACCCAGTACTTC	CASSADSGTYDTQYF	TRBV6-1	TRBJ2-5	once	TRBD2
TGTGCCAGCAGCTTAATTGGTGGTCCTACTATCTCCTACGAGCAGTACTTC	CASSLIGGPTISYEQYF	TRBV5-5	TRBJ2-7	once	NA
TGTGCCAGCAGCGTAGCCCTTGCAACTAGCGGGAGGGCGAGGAGCTCCTACAATGAGCAGTTCTTC	CASSVALATSGRARSSYNEQFF	TRBV9	TRBJ2-1	NA	TRBD2
TGTGCCAGCAGTTTGACTGAGCCCTACGAGCAGTACTTC	CASSLTEPYEQYF	TRBV7-9	TRBJ2-7	NA	NA
TGTGCCAGCAGTGACGGACTAGTCTCCTACGAGCAGTACTTC	CASSDGLVSYEQYF	TRBV6-1	TRBJ2-7	NA	TRBD2
TGTGCCAGCAGTTTATACTCCCTACAGGGCATTAGCACTGAAGCTTTCTTT	CASSLYSLQGISTEAFF	TRBV28	TRBJ1-1	NA	NA
TGTGCCAGCAGCTTCCGGGACAGGGTCGGGGATGAGCAGTTCTTC	CASSFRDRVGDEQFF	TRBV11-3	TRBJ2-1	NA	TRBD1
TGCGGTATTCAGGGGGCGAACACTGAAGCTTTCTTT	CGIQGANTEAFF	TRBV29-1	TRBJ1-1	NA	TRBD1
TGTGCCAGCAGCCAAGAGGTGGCAGGGGGGCAGTTCTTC	CASSQEVAGGQFF	TRBV4-2	TRBJ2-1	NA	TRBD1
TGTGCCAGCAGGACAGGGACGGGGAACACTGAAGCTTTCTTT	CASRTGTGNTEAFF	TRBV6-5	TRBJ1-1	NA	TRBD1
TGTGCCAGCAGCATACTAGCGGGTCTTTCCGGGGAGCTGTTTTTT	CASSILAGLSGELFF	TRBV2	TRBJ2-2	NA	TRBD2
TGTGCCAGCAGTTACTATTGGGCTGCAACTAATGAAAAACTGTTTTTT	CASSYYWAATNEKLFF	TRBV6-5	TRBJ1-4	NA	NA
TGTGCCAGCAGCAAAAGGAGGGGGCACTCTGGAAACACCATATATTTT	CASSKRRGHSGNTIYF	TRBV16	TRBJ1-3	NA	TRBD1
TGTGCCAGTAGTTCAAGGGGGGGGGAGCAGTTCTTC	CASSSRGGEQFF	TRBV19	TRBJ2-1	NA	NA
TGTGCCAGCAGTTTAGGAGGGCTAGCGGGAAAGGCCTTCGAGACCCAGTACTTC	CASSLGGLAGKAFETQYF	TRBV28	TRBJ2-5	NA	TRBD2
TGTGCCTGGAGTCGGCAGGGGGCCTCGATTCGCACTGAAGCTTTCTTT	CAWSRQGASIRTEAFF	TRBV30	TRBJ1-1	NA	TRBD1
TGTGCCATCAGTGAACCGGGACTAGCGGAATGGGAGTTCTTC	CAISEPGLAEWEFF	TRBV10-3	TRBJ2-1	NA	TRBD2
TGCGCCAGCCGAGAAACGGGACAGGGACCTCACGAGCAGTACTTC	CASRETGQGPHEQYF	TRBV5-1	TRBJ2-7	NA	TRBD1
TGCGCCAGCAGCTTGAGGGACAGGGCGATAGAGACCCAGTACTTC	CASSLRDRAIETQYF	TRBV5-1	TRBJ2-5	NA	TRBD1
TGCGCCAGCAGCGAACCCAGCGGGGACTACAATGAGCAGTTCTTC	CASSEPSGDYNEQFF	TRBV5-1	TRBJ2-1	NA	TRBD2
TGTGCCAGTATCCGGGACAGTAATGAAAAACTGTTTTTT	CASIRDSNEKLFF	TRBV2	TRBJ1-4	NA	TRBD1
TGCGCCAGCAGCCAAGGAAGAGGTTACCCTGCTGGAAACACCATATATTTT	CASSQGRGYPAGNTIYF	TRBV4-1	TRBJ1-3	NA	NA
TGTGCCAGTAGTATAGCCGGGGGTACCACTGAAGCTTTCTTT	CASSIAGGTTEAFF	TRBV19	TRBJ1-1	NA	NA
TGTGCCAGCGCTCGGTCCGGCTTAGCTTACGAGCAGTACTTC	CASARSGLAYEQYF	TRBV11-2	TRBJ2-7	NA	NA
TGTGCCAGCAGCGTTGGGGGACTAGCGGGGACCGATGAGCAGTTCTTC	CASSVGGLAGTDEQFF	TRBV9	TRBJ2-1	NA	TRBD2
TGTGCCAGCAGCTTAATACGGGGGGACACCAACTATGGCTACACCTTC	CASSLIRGDTNYGYTF	TRBV7-9	TRBJ1-2	NA	NA
TGTGCCACCAGCAGAGACAGGGGCAGGGGGTATAGCAATCAGCCCCAGCATTTT	CATSRDRGRGYSNQPQHF	TRBV15	TRBJ1-5	NA	TRBD1
TGTGCCAGCAGCTTGGGGGGGCAAGTCTCTGGAAACACCATATATTTT	CASSLGGQVSGNTIYF	TRBV5-4	TRBJ1-3	NA	NA
TGTGCCAGCAGATGGGGGGGCCATGGCTACACCTTC	CASRWGGHGYTF	TRBV6-5	TRBJ1-2	NA	NA
TGCGCCAGCAGTGATGTTCCCGGCTATGGCTACACCTTC	CASSDVPGYGYTF	TRBV10-1	TRBJ1-2	NA	NA
TGTGCCAGTAGTGCCAACAGGGGGCGCGCAGATACGCAGTATTTT	CASSANRGRADTQYF	TRBV19	TRBJ2-3	NA	TRBD1
TGTGCCAGCAGGTTCCACCGAGACCGACTATTTGAAAAACTGTTTTTT	CASRFHRDRLFEKLFF	TRBV2	TRBJ1-4	NA	NA
TGTGCCAGCAGCGGCAGCAGGGGGAACAACTATGGCTACACCTTC	CASSGSRGNNYGYTF	TRBV7-9	TRBJ1-2	NA	TRBD1
TGTGCCAGCAGTCCCCGAGGTCCCCACCGGGCCTACGAGCAGTACTTC	CASSPRGPHRAYEQYF	TRBV27	TRBJ2-7	NA	NA
TGTGCCAGCAGCTTTACTTCCGTCTATGGCTACACCTTC	CASSFTSVYGYTF	TRBV11-1	TRBJ1-2	NA	NA
TGTGCCAGCAGTGAGAGGGACACCCCGTTCTTCGCTGAAGCTTTCTTT	CASSERDTPFFAEAFF	TRBV2	TRBJ1-1	NA	NA
TGTGCCAGTAGTGCCCAACAATCGTCTAGGCAGCCCCAGCATTTT	CASSAQQSSRQPQHF	TRBV19	TRBJ1-5	NA	NA
TGTGCCAGCAGAAGCAAACTGGATCAGCCCCAGCATTTT	CASRSKLDQPQHF	TRBV28	TRBJ1-5	once	NA
TGTGCCAGCAGCCCACGACAGGGGGCGCGGTTAACTGAAGCTTTCTTT	CASSPRQGARLTEAFF	TRBV7-9	TRBJ1-1	NA	TRBD1
TGTGCCAGCGGGCGGACAGAAGAGACCCAGTACTTC	CASGRTEETQYF	TRBV27	TRBJ2-5	NA	NA